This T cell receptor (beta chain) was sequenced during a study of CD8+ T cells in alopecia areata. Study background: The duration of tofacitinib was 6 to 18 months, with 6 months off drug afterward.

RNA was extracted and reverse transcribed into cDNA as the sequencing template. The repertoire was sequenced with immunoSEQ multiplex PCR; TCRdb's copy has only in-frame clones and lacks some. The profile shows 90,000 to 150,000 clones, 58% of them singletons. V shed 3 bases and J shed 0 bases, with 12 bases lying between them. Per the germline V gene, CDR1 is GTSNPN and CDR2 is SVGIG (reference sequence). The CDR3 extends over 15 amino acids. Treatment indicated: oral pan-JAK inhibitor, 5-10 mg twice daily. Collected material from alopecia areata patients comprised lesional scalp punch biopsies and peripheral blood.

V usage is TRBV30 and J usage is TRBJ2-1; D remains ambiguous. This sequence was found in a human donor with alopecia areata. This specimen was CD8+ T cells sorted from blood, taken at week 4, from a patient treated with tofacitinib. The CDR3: CAWSVEPNSYNEQFF. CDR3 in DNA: TGTGCCTGGAGCGTTGAACCTAACTCCTACAATGAGCAGTTCTTC.